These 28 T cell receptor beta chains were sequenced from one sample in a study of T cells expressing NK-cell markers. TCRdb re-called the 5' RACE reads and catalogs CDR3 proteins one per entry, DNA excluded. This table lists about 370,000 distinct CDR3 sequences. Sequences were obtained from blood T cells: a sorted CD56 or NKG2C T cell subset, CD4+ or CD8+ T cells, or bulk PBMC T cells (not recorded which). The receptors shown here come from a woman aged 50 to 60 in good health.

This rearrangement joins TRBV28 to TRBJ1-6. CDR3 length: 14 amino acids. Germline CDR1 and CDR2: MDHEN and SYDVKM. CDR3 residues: CASSSTGENSPLHF.

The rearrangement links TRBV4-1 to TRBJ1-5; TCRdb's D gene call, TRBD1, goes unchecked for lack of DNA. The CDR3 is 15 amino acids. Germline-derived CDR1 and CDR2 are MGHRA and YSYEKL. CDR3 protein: CASSQRETENQPQHF.

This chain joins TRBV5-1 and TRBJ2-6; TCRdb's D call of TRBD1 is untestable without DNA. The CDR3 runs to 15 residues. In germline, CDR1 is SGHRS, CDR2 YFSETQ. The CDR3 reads CASKDRAAGANVLTF.

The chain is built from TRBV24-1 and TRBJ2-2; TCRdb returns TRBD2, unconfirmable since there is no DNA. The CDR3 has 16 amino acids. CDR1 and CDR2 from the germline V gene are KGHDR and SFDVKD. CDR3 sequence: CATSDLSGRDTGELFF.

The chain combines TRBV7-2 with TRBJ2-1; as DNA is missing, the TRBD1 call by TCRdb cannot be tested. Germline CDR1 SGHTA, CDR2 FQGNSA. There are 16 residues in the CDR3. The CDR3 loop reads CASRRGGASSYNEQFF.

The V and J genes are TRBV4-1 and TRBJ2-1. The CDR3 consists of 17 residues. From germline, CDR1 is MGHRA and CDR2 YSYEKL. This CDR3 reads CASSQGGSWIGDNEQFF.

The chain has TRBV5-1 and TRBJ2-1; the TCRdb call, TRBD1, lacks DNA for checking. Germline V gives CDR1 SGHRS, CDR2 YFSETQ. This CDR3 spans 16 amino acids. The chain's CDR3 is CASSFQPGTALNEQFF.

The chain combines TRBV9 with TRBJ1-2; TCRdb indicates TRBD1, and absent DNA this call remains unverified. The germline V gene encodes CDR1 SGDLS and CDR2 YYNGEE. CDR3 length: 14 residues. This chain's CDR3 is CASSVQDRFYGYTF.

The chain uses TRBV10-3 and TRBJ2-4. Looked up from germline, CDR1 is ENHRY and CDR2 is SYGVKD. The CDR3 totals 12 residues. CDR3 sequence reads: CAIGEDLNIQYF.

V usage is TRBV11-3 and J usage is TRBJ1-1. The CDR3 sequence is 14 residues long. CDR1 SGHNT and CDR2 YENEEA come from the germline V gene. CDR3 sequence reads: CASSPSAAHTEAFF.

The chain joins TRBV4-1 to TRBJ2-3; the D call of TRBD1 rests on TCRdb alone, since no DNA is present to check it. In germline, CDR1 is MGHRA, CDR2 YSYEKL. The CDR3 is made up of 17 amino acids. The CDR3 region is CASSQTRRDRYTDTQYF.

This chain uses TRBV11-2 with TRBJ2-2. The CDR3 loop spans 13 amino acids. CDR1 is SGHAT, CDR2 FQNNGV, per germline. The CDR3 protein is CASSVSLTGELFF.

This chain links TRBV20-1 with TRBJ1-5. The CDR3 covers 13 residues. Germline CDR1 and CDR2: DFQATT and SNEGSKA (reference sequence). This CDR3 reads CSAPFASNQPQHF.

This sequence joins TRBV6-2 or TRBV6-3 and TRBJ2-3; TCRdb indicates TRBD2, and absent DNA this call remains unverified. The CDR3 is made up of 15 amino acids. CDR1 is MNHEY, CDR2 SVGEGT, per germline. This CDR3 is CASSYREGRTDTQYF.

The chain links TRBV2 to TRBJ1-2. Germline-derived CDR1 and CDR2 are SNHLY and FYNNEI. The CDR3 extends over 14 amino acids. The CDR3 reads CASSQEGDNYGYTF. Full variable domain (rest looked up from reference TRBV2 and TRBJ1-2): EPEVTQTPSHQVTQMGQEVILRCVPISNHLYFYWYRQILGQKVEFLVSFYNNEISEKSEIFDDQFSVERPDGSNFTLKIRSTKLEDSAMYFCASSQEGDNYGYTFGSGTRLTVV.

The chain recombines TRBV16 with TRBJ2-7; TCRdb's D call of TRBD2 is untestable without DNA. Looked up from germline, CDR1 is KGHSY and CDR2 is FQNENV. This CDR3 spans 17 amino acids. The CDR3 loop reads CASSQLISWGTSYEQYF. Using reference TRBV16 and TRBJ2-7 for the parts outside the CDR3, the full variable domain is GEEVAQTPKHLVRGEGQKAKLYCAPIKGHSYVFWYQQVLKNEFKFLISFQNENVFDETGMPKERFSAKCLPNSPCSLEIQATKLEDSAVYFCASSQLISWGTSYEQYFGPGTRLTVT.

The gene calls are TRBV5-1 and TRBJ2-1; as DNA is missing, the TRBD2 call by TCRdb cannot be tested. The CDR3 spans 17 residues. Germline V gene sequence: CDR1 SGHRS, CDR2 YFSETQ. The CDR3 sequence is CASSPGLFPSTNNEQFF. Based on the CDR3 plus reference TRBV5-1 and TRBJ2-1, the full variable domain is KAGVTQTPRYLIKTRGQQVTLSCSPISGHRSVSWYQQTPGQGLQFLFEYFSETQRNKGNFPGRFSGRQFSNSRSEMNVSTLELGDSALYLCASSPGLFPSTNNEQFFGPGTRLTVL.

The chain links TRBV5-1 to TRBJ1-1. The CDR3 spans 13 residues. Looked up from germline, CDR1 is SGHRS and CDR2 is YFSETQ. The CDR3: CASSLGTNTEAFF. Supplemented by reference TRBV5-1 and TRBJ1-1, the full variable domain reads KAGVTQTPRYLIKTRGQQVTLSCSPISGHRSVSWYQQTPGQGLQFLFEYFSETQRNKGNFPGRFSGRQFSNSRSEMNVSTLELGDSALYLCASSLGTNTEAFFGQGTRLTVV.

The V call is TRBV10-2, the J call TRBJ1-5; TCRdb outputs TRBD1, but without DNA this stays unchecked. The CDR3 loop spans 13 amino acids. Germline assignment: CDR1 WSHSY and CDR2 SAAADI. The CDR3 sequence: CASTPDGYQPQHF.

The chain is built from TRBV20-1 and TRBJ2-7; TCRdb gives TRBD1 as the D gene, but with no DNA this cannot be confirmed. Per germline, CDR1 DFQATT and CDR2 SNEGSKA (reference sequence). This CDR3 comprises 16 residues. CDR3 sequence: CSARVWDSEFTYEQYF.

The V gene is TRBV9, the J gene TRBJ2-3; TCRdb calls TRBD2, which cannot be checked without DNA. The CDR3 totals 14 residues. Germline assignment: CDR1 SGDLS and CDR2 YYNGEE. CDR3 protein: CASPEEGPTDTQYF.

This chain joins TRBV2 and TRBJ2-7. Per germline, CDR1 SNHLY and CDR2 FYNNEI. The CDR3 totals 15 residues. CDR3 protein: CASRRSVDGAYEQYF.

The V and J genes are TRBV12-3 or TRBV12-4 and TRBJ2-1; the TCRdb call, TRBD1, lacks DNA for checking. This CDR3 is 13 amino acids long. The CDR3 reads CASATGRRNEQFF.

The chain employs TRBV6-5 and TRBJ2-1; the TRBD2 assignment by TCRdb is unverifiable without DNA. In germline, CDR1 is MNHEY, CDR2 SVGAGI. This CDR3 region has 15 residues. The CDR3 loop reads CASWLGRPKDNEQFF.

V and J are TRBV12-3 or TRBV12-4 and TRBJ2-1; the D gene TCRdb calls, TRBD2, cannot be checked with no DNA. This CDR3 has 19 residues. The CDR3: CASSLGGARLAGIYNEQFF.

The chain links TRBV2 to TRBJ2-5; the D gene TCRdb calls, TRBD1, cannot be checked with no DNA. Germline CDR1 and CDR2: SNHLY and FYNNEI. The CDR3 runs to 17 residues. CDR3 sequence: CASSDDRVGRKVETQYF.

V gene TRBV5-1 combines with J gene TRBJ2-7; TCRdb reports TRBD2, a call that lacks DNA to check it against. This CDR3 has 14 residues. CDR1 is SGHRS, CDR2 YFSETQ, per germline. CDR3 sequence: CASMWTSGEYEQYF.

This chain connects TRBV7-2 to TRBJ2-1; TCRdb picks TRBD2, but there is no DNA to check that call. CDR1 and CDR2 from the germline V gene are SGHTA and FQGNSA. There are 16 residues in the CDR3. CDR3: CASSSYQGLADNEQFF. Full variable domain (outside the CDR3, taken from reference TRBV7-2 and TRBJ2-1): GAGVSQSPSNKVTEKGKDVELRCDPISGHTALYWYRQSLGQGLEFLIYFQGNSAPDKSGLPSDRFSAERTGGSVSTLTIQRTQQEDSAVYLCASSSYQGLADNEQFFGPGTRLTVL.